This TCR beta chain was documented in a study of regulatory T cells in long-lasting Graves disease. Germline V CDR1 and CDR2: SGHTS, YDEGEE. V lost 6 bases, J lost 2 bases, and 3 bases stayed unmatched. The CDR3 runs 14 residues. Arm-PCR with iRepertoire HTBI primers amplified the CDR3 regions for these TCR beta libraries. TCRdb re-called the multiplex PCR reads with MiXCR, one entry per CDR3 protein. The data hold a few hundred thousand distinct CDR3 sequences, with around 22% observed a single time. General study results and limits: The study found persistent patients shared more public clonotypes (approximately 2,700) than new patients (just over 950). Patients with persistent disease showed a bias toward TRBV28, TRBJ1-2 and TRBJ2-5.

Of note for this clonotype: Its target is unknown.

Time point of the sample: persistent/refractory GD, antithyroid drugs over 5 years with positive TRAb. The TCR library was made from RNA extracted from PBMCs. American Thyroid Association guidelines defined Graves' disease diagnosis. The chain joins TRBV5-8 to TRBJ2-7, with 12 bases fitting TRBD2. The sequence derives from a female donor with Graves disease. This material consisted of peripheral blood mononuclear cells (PBMCs), taken when the disease was refractory, from a patient treated with antithyroid drugs. The CDR3 is CASTLAGGPYEQYF. CDR3 sequence (DNA): TGTGCCAGCACCCTAGCGGGAGGGCCCTACGAGCAGTACTTC.